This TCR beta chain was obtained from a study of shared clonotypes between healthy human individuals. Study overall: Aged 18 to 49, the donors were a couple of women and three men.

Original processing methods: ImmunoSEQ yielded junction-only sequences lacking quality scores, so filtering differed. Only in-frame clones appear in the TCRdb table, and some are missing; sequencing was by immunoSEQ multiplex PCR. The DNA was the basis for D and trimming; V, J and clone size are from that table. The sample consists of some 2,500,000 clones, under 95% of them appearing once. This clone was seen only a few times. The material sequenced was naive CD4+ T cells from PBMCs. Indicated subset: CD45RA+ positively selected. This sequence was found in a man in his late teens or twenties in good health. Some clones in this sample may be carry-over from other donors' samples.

Here the CDR3 DNA reads TGTGCCAGCAGTGAAGGAACCGACTATGGCTACACCTTC. Residues: CASSEGTDYGYTF. The chain links TRBV2 to TRBJ1-2; no clear D gene. CDR3 length: 13 residues. V was shortened by 1 base and J by 3 bases, with 6 bases between the two germline ends. Germline V gene sequence: CDR1 SNHLY, CDR2 FYNNEI.